Below, 25 T cell receptor beta chains from the same sample are listed, as sequenced in a study of shared clonotypes between healthy human individuals. Repertoires were generated with immunoSEQ multiplex PCR, while TCRdb's copy carries only in-frame clones and drops some. This repertoire shows over a million clones, about 76% found once; its top ten account for approximately 1.3%. Sequenced material: memory CD4+ T cells sorted from blood. Subset indicated: CD45RA-negative fraction. The receptors were gathered from a man in his late teens or twenties in good health.

The V gene is TRBV4-2, the J gene TRBJ1-5, with TRBD1 as a possible D gene (6 bases). The V and J ends lost 4 bases and 0 bases respectively, with 13 bases between them. CDR3 size: 16 residues. CDR1 and CDR2 (germline): LGHNA, YNFKEQ. CDR3 DNA: TGTGCCAGCAGCCCCCTCGGGGGCCATAGCAATCAGCCCCAGCATTTT. Translated, it gives CASSPLGGHSNQPQHF.

This clone was seen only once. V usage is TRBV5-4 and J usage is TRBJ2-1; 8 bases are shared with TRBD2. The junction had 6 bases not matched to a gene; V was cut back by 9 bases and J by 4 bases. Germline V gives CDR1 SGHNT, CDR2 YYREEE (reference sequence). The CDR3 runs 13 residues. The CDR3 DNA is TGTGCCACCCAATCGGGAGGGTACAATGAGCAGTTCTTC. As protein: CATQSGGYNEQFF.

This chain uses TRBV25-1 with TRBJ1-4; D perhaps matches TRBD1 (6 bases). In germline, CDR1 is MGHDK, CDR2 SYGVNS. V was pared by 8 bases and J by 2 bases, with 18 bases between. The CDR3 runs 16 residues. CDR3: CASAWAGAGTNEKLFF. The CDR3 DNA sequence: TGTGCCAGCGCGTGGGCAGGGGCAGGGACTAATGAAAAACTGTTTTTT.

The chain carries TRBV18 and TRBJ1-1; no clear D gene. Per germline, CDR1 KGHSH and CDR2 LQKENI. The CDR3 covers 13 residues. Trimming stripped 6 bases from V and 4 bases from J, with 12 bases between. The CDR3 region is CASSIDMPTEAFF. The CDR3 DNA reads TGTGCCAGCTCGATTGACATGCCCACTGAAGCTTTCTTT.

This rearrangement joins TRBV7-3 to TRBJ2-6; possible D gene TRBD1, 6 bases. The V end lost 4 bases, the J end lost 2 bases, and 12 bases lay between the germline ends. The CDR3 length is 16 residues. Germline-derived CDR1 and CDR2 are SGHTA and FQGTGA. The CDR3: CASSSYRVPGANVLTF. The CDR3 DNA is TGTGCCAGCAGCTCTTACAGGGTCCCTGGGGCCAACGTCCTGACTTTC.

This clone showed up just a few times. The CDR3 here is CASSLRQGLVELFF. In DNA, the CDR3 is TGTGCCAGCAGCTTACGCCAGGGTTTAGTGGAGCTGTTTTTT. The V and J genes are TRBV7-6 and TRBJ2-2; D is perhaps TRBD1 (5 bases). Trimming cost V 2 bases and J 10 bases, with 14 bases left between them. The germline CDR1 and CDR2 sequences are SGHVS and FNYEAQ. The CDR3 consists of 14 residues.

CDR3 nucleotides: TGTGCCAGCAGCTTAGATCGGTGGGAGTGGGGCAATGAGCAGTTCTTC. Its protein product is CASSLDRWEWGNEQFF. The chain joins TRBV11-2 to TRBJ2-1; the D gene is possibly TRBD2 (5 bases). In germline, CDR1 is SGHAT, CDR2 FQNNGV. V was pared by 0 bases and J by 6 bases, with 15 bases between. The CDR3 consists of 16 residues.

This clone was picked up a small number of times. The rearrangement links TRBV28 to TRBJ2-7, with D perhaps TRBD1 or TRBD2 (6 bases each). From germline, CDR1 is MDHEN and CDR2 SYDVKM. Between the trimmed V and J ends, which lost 7 bases and 0 bases, there was a span of 16 bases. The CDR3 totals 15 residues. The CDR3 nucleotides are TGTGCCAGCACCTACTTCGGAGGGGGCTCCTACGAGCAGTACTTC. The encoded protein is CASTYFGGGSYEQYF.

This clone was counted a single time. The rearrangement links TRBV6-1 to TRBJ1-2, with 12 bases aligning to TRBD1. Germline V gene data show CDR1 as MNHNS and CDR2 as SASEGT. With 7 bases clipped from V and 6 bases from J, the junction kept 6 bases outside the gene matches. The CDR3 totals 14 residues. As DNA, the CDR3 is TGTGCCAGCATAGGGACAGGGGGCATGAATGGCTACACCTTC. It specifies CASIGTGGMNGYTF.

The sample holds one count of this clone. The chain links TRBV29-1 to TRBJ1-2, with D possibly matching TRBD1 (5 bases). The V gene lost 2 bases and the J gene lost 4 bases, with 14 bases spanning the gap. The CDR3 consists of 14 residues. CDR1 is SQVTM and CDR2 is ANQGSEA in the germline V gene. The CDR3 DNA sequence: TGCAGCGTTGAATTTCAGGGAGGGTTCTATGGCTACACCTTC. It translates to CSVEFQGGFYGYTF.

This clone was observed a handful of times. The identical CDR3 is also encoded by other nucleotide sequences in the sample. CDR3 DNA: TGTGCCAGCAGCCTAGGACAGTACGAGCAGTACTTC. It is translated as CASSLGQYEQYF. The J gene is TRBJ2-7, the V gene TRBV5-4; a weak D match, TRBD1 (6 bases). V lost 4 bases and J 4 bases, leaving 9 bases between the germline ends. Germline V gives CDR1 SGHNT, CDR2 YYREEE (reference sequence). CDR3 length equals 12 residues.

The J gene is TRBJ1-2, the V gene TRBV9, with 10 bases lining up with TRBD1. Trimming removed 5 bases from V and 9 bases from J; junction bases left unmatched: 13. Germline V CDR1 and CDR2: SGDLS, YYNGEE. There are 15 residues in the CDR3. CDR3 in amino acids: CASRGIKGQGSSYTF. The CDR3, as DNA: TGTGCCAGCAGAGGAATCAAGGGACAGGGGAGTAGCTACACCTTC.

The V call is TRBV6-1, the J call TRBJ1-2; TRBD1 matches at 7 bases. Germline V gene sequence: CDR1 MNHNS, CDR2 SASEGT. With 5 bases clipped from V and 8 bases from J, the junction kept 11 bases outside the gene matches. CDR3 length equals 14 residues. Here the CDR3 reads CASSPRTGAVGYTF. The DNA of the CDR3 is TGTGCCAGCAGTCCCCGGACAGGTGCGGTAGGCTACACCTTC.

The rearrangement joins TRBV5-4 to TRBJ2-3; 16 bases line up with TRBD2. V lost 3 bases, J lost 1 base, and 8 bases stayed unmatched. This CDR3 is 19 amino acids long. Germline V gives CDR1 SGHNT, CDR2 YYREEE (reference sequence). The CDR3 DNA is TGTGCCAGCAGCTCGACGGGACTAGCGGGAGGGAGTCGCACAGATACGCAGTATTTT. This sequence encodes CASSSTGLAGGSRTDTQYF.

The chain couples TRBV7-2 to TRBJ2-7, with 8 bases identical to TRBD2. Germline-derived CDR1 and CDR2 are SGHTA and FQGNSA. J was trimmed by 2 bases and V by 5 bases; bases with no gene match: 8. The CDR3 contains 15 residues. The CDR3: CASSNHVGGAYEQYF. In DNA form, the CDR3 reads TGTGCCAGCAGCAACCACGTCGGGGGGGCCTACGAGCAGTACTTC.

V gene TRBV4-1 combines with J gene TRBJ2-1; no clear D. The V end was cut by 4 bases, the J end by 4 bases, with 11 bases between. This CDR3 contains 14 residues. In germline, CDR1 is MGHRA, CDR2 YSYEKL. The CDR3 sequence: CASSLRAGYNEQFF. Written as DNA, the CDR3 is TGCGCCAGCAGCCTCCGAGCAGGATACAATGAGCAGTTCTTC.

V and J are TRBV6-1 and TRBJ2-3; 7 bases fit TRBD2. V lost 4 bases, J lost 6 bases, and 7 bases stayed unmatched. The CDR3 covers 14 residues. CDR1 is MNHNS, CDR2 SASEGT, per germline. The CDR3 DNA is TGTGCCAGCAGTGCAGCCAGAGCGGGGGATACGCAGTATTTT. Its protein is CASSAARAGDTQYF.

The rearrangement uses TRBV11-3 and TRBJ2-1; D unclear. The CDR3 loop spans 12 amino acids. The V and J ends lost 0 bases and 7 bases respectively, with 4 bases between them. In germline, CDR1 is SGHNT, CDR2 YENEEA. CDR3 nucleotides: TGTGCCAGCAGCTTAGATAGAAATGAGCAGTTCTTC. Translating it yields CASSLDRNEQFF.

To note about this clone: The identical CDR3 is also encoded by other nucleotide sequences in the sample. The rearrangement joins TRBV7-2 to TRBJ2-3, with TRBD2 identical over 11 bases. Trimming at V came to 6 bases and at J to 0 bases, leaving 2 bases not matched to a gene. CDR1 SGHTA and CDR2 FQGNSA come from the germline V gene. The CDR3 loop spans 15 amino acids. Here the CDR3 DNA reads TGTGCCAGCAGGTGGACTAGCGGGAGCACAGATACGCAGTATTTT. Translating gives CASRWTSGSTDTQYF.

The V call is TRBV5-4, the J call TRBJ1-2, with 9 nucleotides matching TRBD1. The V gene end was trimmed by 3 bases and the J gene end by 0 bases; junction bases not matched to a gene: 6. The CDR3 is made up of 16 amino acids. Germline V gene lookup returns CDR1 SGHNT and CDR2 YYREEE (reference sequence). In DNA form, the CDR3 reads TGTGCCAGCAGCTCTCCGGGACAGGGATCTAACTATGGCTACACCTTC. Residues: CASSSPGQGSNYGYTF.

In the case of this clone: This likely stems from a read error, as it lies one base from a far larger clone. Other DNA sequences in the sample encode the same CDR3. The V and J genes are TRBV5-4 and TRBJ2-2; D is ambiguous. Germline CDR1 reads SGHNT; CDR2 reads YYREEE (reference sequence). V lost 4 bases to trimming and J lost 2 bases, with 3 bases between them. The CDR3 totals 12 residues. The CDR3 nucleotides are TGTGCCAGCAGCCGAAACACCGGGGAGCTGTTTTTT. Amino acid sequence: CASSRNTGELFF.

This clone came up a few times. Distinct nucleotide sequences in the sample also encode this CDR3. The chain combines TRBV18 with TRBJ2-2; D not resolved. Trimming cost V 3 bases and J 5 bases, with 4 bases left between them. The CDR3 covers 12 residues. Germline V gives CDR1 KGHSH, CDR2 LQKENI. CDR3 region: CASSPQTGELFF. The CDR3, as DNA: TGTGCCAGCTCACCGCAAACCGGGGAGCTGTTTTTT.

This clone has just a few counts. This chain connects TRBV4-3 to TRBJ2-1, with TRBD2 identical over 7 bases. The CDR3 runs 16 residues. V lost 0 bases, J lost 6 bases, and 8 bases stayed unmatched. In germline, CDR1 is LGHNA, CDR2 YSLEER. CDR3 bases: TGCGCCAGCAGCCAAGATCAAGGCGGGAGTTTCAATGAGCAGTTCTTC. It codes for CASSQDQGGSFNEQFF.

The V call is TRBV19, the J call TRBJ2-5; 7 nucleotides agree with TRBD1. The CDR3 extends over 16 amino acids. J lost 5 bases, V lost 5 bases, and 14 bases had no gene match. CDR1 and CDR2 from the germline V gene are LNHDA and SQIVND (reference sequence). The CDR3 is CASSGYGQAMSETQYF. The CDR3 region has the DNA TGTGCCAGTAGTGGCTATGGACAGGCTATGTCGGAGACCCAGTACTTC.

The gene calls are TRBV11-2 and TRBJ2-4; 9 bases agree with TRBD1. Unmatched junction bases numbered 9, after V lost 5 bases and J lost 7 bases. From germline, CDR1 is SGHAT and CDR2 FQNNGV. The CDR3 extends over 15 amino acids. CDR3 in DNA: TGTGCCAGCAGCCGTGATCCGGACAGGGGTAACATTCAGTACTTC. Its translation: CASSRDPDRGNIQYF.